This T cell receptor beta chain comes out of a study of regulatory T cells in long-lasting Graves disease. Study-level points and caveats: Persistent cases favored TRBV28, TRBJ1-2 and TRBJ2-5. The researchers studied only peripheral blood, not thyroid tissue. Persistent Graves' patients showed less TCR diversity than newly diagnosed ones.

Time point described: newly diagnosed GD, antithyroid drugs for less than 3 months. The authors made the TCR library using RNA they extracted from PBMCs. This clonotype was counted ten times or more. The antigen remains unidentified. CDR3 regions were amplified by Arm-PCR using iRepertoire HTBI primers to build TCR beta libraries. TCRdb analysed the multiplex PCR reads with MiXCR anew, one entry per CDR3 protein. The data contain 350,000 to 400,000 distinct CDR3 sequences, 15% to 18% of them seen just once; the ten biggest clones take up around a fifth. The CDR3 covers 13 residues. The germline gives CDR1 KGHSH, CDR2 LQKENI. Trimming left V 3 bases short and J 3 bases short, with 8 bases between.

The sequences come from peripheral blood mononuclear cells (PBMCs), collected at new diagnosis, from a patient treated with antithyroid drugs. The chain uses TRBV18 and TRBJ1-2; D possibly corresponds to TRBD1 (6 bases). The TCR comes from a female donor with Graves disease. The CDR3 loop reads CASSPDRYYGYTF. The CDR3 nucleotides are TGTGCCAGCTCACCCGACAGGTACTATGGCTACACCTTC.